These 30 T cell receptor beta chains originate from one sample sequenced in a study of molecular identifiers for immune sequencing clone quantification. In TCRdb, the PCR reads were re-called with MiXCR into one record per CDR3 protein. The sample lists some 580,000 distinct CDR3 sequences, 25% occurring once. Sequencing was carried out using naive CD8+ T cells from blood, with Jurkat cell RNA spiked in. Subset: FACS-sorted CD8+CD4-CCR7+CD45RA+ naive T cells. The source of these receptors is a human donor in good health. Some libraries in this study had Jurkat cell RNA spiked in.

This clonotype has ten or more counts. J is TRBJ2-5 and V is TRBV12-3 or TRBV12-4; TRBD2 matches at 12 bases. The V gene end was trimmed by 10 bases and the J gene end by 5 bases; junction bases not matched to a gene: 14. CDR3 length equals 16 residues. The CDR3 is CATTGTSGPLGETQYF. The CDR3 DNA sequence: TGTGCCACCACCGGGACTAGCGGGCCTCTGGGGGAGACCCAGTACTTC.

This chain connects TRBV4-3 to TRBJ2-1; TRBD2 agrees at 7 bases. The V segment lost 2 bases and the J segment 4 bases; nucleotides outside the gene matches: 5. The CDR3 spans 15 residues. Germline CDR1 LGHNA, CDR2 YSLEER. The CDR3 protein is CASSQTRGGYNEQFF. Here the CDR3 DNA reads TGCGCCAGCAGCCAAACTCGCGGGGGTTACAATGAGCAGTTCTTC.

The chain's CDR3 is CAAERAGELFF. In DNA, the CDR3 is TGTGCCGCGGAGAGAGCCGGGGAGCTGTTTTTT. This chain uses TRBV7-6 with TRBJ2-2; no reliable D call. Germline CDR1 and CDR2: SGHVS and FNYEAQ. Trimming took 11 bases from V and 6 from J, leaving 10 bases between them. This CDR3 is 11 amino acids long.

There are a few counts of this clonotype. The J gene is TRBJ2-7, the V gene TRBV5-1; D is perhaps TRBD1 or TRBD2 (6 bases each). The length of the CDR3 is 15 residues. Germline V gene data show CDR1 as SGHRS and CDR2 as YFSETQ. Trimming shortened V by 1 base and J by 4 bases, and 15 bases separated the two germline ends. DNA of the CDR3: TGCGCCAGCAGCTTGCTGGTGGGGGGCCCGTACGAGCAGTACTTC. Its translation is CASSLLVGGPYEQYF.

This clonotype turned up a few times. The J gene is TRBJ2-1, the V gene TRBV28; TRBD2 aligns across 9 bases. Trimming removed 2 bases from V and 9 bases from J; junction bases left unmatched: 8. Germline V gene sequence: CDR1 MDHEN, CDR2 SYDVKM. The CDR3 runs to 15 residues. The CDR3 DNA is TGTGCCAGCAGTTTAATAGGCGGGAGGGCCTCTGAGCAGTTCTTC. Residues: CASSLIGGRASEQFF.

Many counts were recorded for this clonotype. J is TRBJ2-7 and V is TRBV5-1; 8 positions agree with TRBD1. The CDR3 spans 15 residues. Losses at the gene ends were 4 bases for V and 3 bases for J; bases not matched to a gene: 9. The germline V gene has CDR1 SGHRS and CDR2 YFSETQ. CDR3 bases: TGCGCCAGCAGCCTCGACAGGGGATGGGGCTACGAGCAGTACTTC. This translates into CASSLDRGWGYEQYF. The variable domain in full, completed from reference TRBV5-1 and TRBJ2-7, reads KAGVTQTPRYLIKTRGQQVTLSCSPISGHRSVSWYQQTPGQGLQFLFEYFSETQRNKGNFPGRFSGRQFSNSRSEMNVSTLELGDSALYLCASSLDRGWGYEQYFGPGTRLTVT.

The rearrangement links TRBV10-3 to TRBJ1-2, with D possibly being TRBD1 (6 bases). The V gene lost 10 bases and the J gene lost 4 bases, with 16 bases spanning the gap. Per germline, CDR1 ENHRY and CDR2 SYGVKD. The CDR3 sequence is 13 residues long. This chain's CDR3 is CASRQDSVYGYTF. CDR3 nucleotides: TGTGCCAGCCGACAGGACTCGGTCTATGGCTACACCTTC.

This clonotype was picked up one time. This may be a read error: a much more frequent sequence differs by one nucleotide. V and J are TRBV7-9 and TRBJ2-7; D not resolved. Germline CDR1 and CDR2: SEHNR and FQNEAQ (reference sequence). V lost 8 bases and J 0 bases, leaving 17 bases between the germline ends. The CDR3 spans 15 residues. CDR3 nucleotide sequence: TGTGCCAGCGGCCTAGGTGTAGGCACCTCCTACGAGCAGTACTTC. The encoded protein is CASGLGVGTSYEQYF.

Only a few counts were recorded for this clonotype. The chain recombines TRBV7-9 with TRBJ2-7, with D possibly being TRBD1 (6 bases). CDR1 and CDR2 (germline): SEHNR, FQNEAQ (reference sequence). Trimming removed 5 bases at V and 5 bases at J, with 10 bases between. The CDR3 covers 12 residues. CDR3 coding DNA: TGTGCCAGCAGCGGGACATCCGACGAGCAGTACTTC. Protein sequence: CASSGTSDEQYF.

The sample holds many counts of this clonotype. J is TRBJ1-4 and V is TRBV7-8; no clear D gene. The germline gives CDR1 SGHVS, CDR2 FQNEAQ. The CDR3 loop spans 16 amino acids. V shed 1 base and J shed 0 bases, with 9 bases lying between them. DNA of the CDR3: TGTGCCAGCAGCTTAGTCAGGCGAACAACTAATGAAAAACTGTTTTTT. This translates into CASSLVRRTTNEKLFF.

This clonotype was counted only a few times. The rearrangement joins TRBV28 to TRBJ2-7, with 8 bases lining up with TRBD1. Per germline, CDR1 MDHEN and CDR2 SYDVKM. The CDR3 runs to 15 residues. The V gene end was trimmed by 5 bases and the J gene end by 5 bases; junction bases not matched to a gene: 11. Written as DNA, the CDR3 is TGTGCCAGCAGTGCCCCGAGGACAGGGTTGAACGAGCAGTACTTC. Amino acids: CASSAPRTGLNEQYF.

This clonotype was counted a few times. The rearrangement links TRBV27 to TRBJ2-1; a weak D match, TRBD2 (6 bases). Germline CDR1 is MNHEY and CDR2 is SMNVEV (reference sequence). V was cut by 1 base and J by 7 bases, with 17 bases left in between. The CDR3 spans 16 residues. The CDR3 DNA reads TGTGCCAGCAGTTTATTGGGTAGCGGCTTAATTAATGAGCAGTTCTTC. This encodes CASSLLGSGLINEQFF.

The chain uses TRBV7-9 and TRBJ2-5; 9 nucleotides agree with TRBD2. The CDR3 length is 15 residues. The germline V gene has CDR1 SEHNR and CDR2 FQNEAQ (reference sequence). Trimming cost V 3 bases and J 5 bases; bases outside gene matches: 7. CDR3 amino acids: CASSFPRGGEETQYF. CDR3 DNA: TGTGCCAGCAGCTTTCCCCGCGGGGGGGAGGAGACCCAGTACTTC.

This clonotype was observed a few times. The chain has TRBV11-2 and TRBJ2-2, with TRBD1 matching 8 bases. Germline V CDR1 and CDR2: SGHAT, FQNNGV. The CDR3 loop spans 21 amino acids. Trimming at V came to 3 bases and at J to 3 bases, leaving 21 bases not matched to a gene. The CDR3 DNA follows: TGTGCCAGCAGCTTCGTGGCTTCGGCTAGCCGACAACAGGGGGACACCGGGGAGCTGTTTTTT. Amino acid sequence: CASSFVASASRQQGDTGELFF.

V is TRBV5-1 and J is TRBJ1-1; D is perhaps TRBD1 (5 bases). Germline assignment: CDR1 SGHRS and CDR2 YFSETQ. This CDR3 spans 16 amino acids. V gave up 4 bases and J gave up 1 base, with 17 bases separating them. The CDR3 loop reads CASSPRDRASNTEAFF. The CDR3 DNA reads TGCGCCAGCAGCCCTCGAGACAGAGCTTCGAACACTGAAGCTTTCTTT.

The CDR3 region is CASSVDGLAEVTSTDTQYF. The CDR3 region has the DNA TGTGCCAGCAGCGTAGATGGGCTAGCGGAGGTAACTAGCACAGATACGCAGTATTTT. This sequence joins TRBV9 and TRBJ2-3, with 7 bases aligning to TRBD2. The length of the CDR3 is 19 residues. Germline V gives CDR1 SGDLS, CDR2 YYNGEE. Unmatched junction bases numbered 13, after V lost 0 bases and J lost 0 bases.

The chain combines TRBV10-2 with TRBJ2-5; possibly TRBD1 for D (6 bases). Trimming shortened V by 2 bases and J by 1 base, and 14 bases separated the two germline ends. This CDR3 is 16 amino acids long. Germline assignment: CDR1 WSHSY and CDR2 SAAADI. The CDR3 is CASSEPRQDTQETQYF. In DNA, the CDR3 is TGCGCCAGCAGTGAGCCGAGACAGGACACCCAAGAGACCCAGTACTTC.

This clonotype was counted between two and nine times. The chain has TRBV15 and TRBJ2-1, with D hard to call. V was clipped by 0 bases and J by 9 bases, with 15 bases between them. The CDR3 extends over 15 amino acids. Germline V gene data show CDR1 as LNHNV and CDR2 as YYDKDF (reference sequence). CDR3 protein: CATSRDHIGKVEQFF. The DNA of the CDR3 is TGTGCCACCAGCAGAGATCACATAGGGAAAGTTGAGCAGTTCTTC.

A word on this clonotype: A much larger clone lies a single base off, so this may be a read error. This chain connects TRBV20-1 to TRBJ2-7; D perhaps matches TRBD1 (6 bases). This CDR3 spans 14 amino acids. Germline V gives CDR1 DFQATT, CDR2 SNEGSKA (reference sequence). V was cut by 6 bases and J by 5 bases, with 20 bases left in between. The DNA for the CDR3 is TGCAGTGCGTCAACAGAACAGGGCCAGGACGAGCAGTACTTC. Residues: CSASTEQGQDEQYF.

This clonotype has only a few counts. V is TRBV6-2 or TRBV6-3 and J is TRBJ2-6; TRBD1 aligns across 7 bases. From germline, CDR1 is MNHEY and CDR2 SVGEGT. J was trimmed by 0 bases and V by 4 bases; bases with no gene match: 12. The CDR3 is made up of 19 amino acids. The CDR3, as DNA: TGTGCCAGCAGTTTCCCGCTGGGGACAGAACCCTCTGGGGCCAACGTCCTGACTTTC. Translation gives CASSFPLGTEPSGANVLTF.

Ten or more counts support this clonotype. This chain links TRBV5-1 with TRBJ2-7; D tentatively reads TRBD1 or TRBD2 (5 bases each). V was cut by 4 bases and J by 6 bases, with 26 bases left in between. Looked up from germline, CDR1 is SGHRS and CDR2 is YFSETQ. This CDR3 has 17 amino acids. As DNA, the CDR3 is TGCGCCAGCAGCCTGGAGGCCGGGACCGCAGCAGCAGGCGAGCAGTACTTC. This sequence encodes CASSLEAGTAAAGEQYF.

The gene calls are TRBV19 and TRBJ1-1; 8 positions agree with TRBD1. Germline V gene data show CDR1 as LNHDA and CDR2 as SQIVND (reference sequence). The CDR3 is 17 residues long. Germline trimming cut 3 bases from V and 1 base from J; bases unmatched to any gene: 10. The CDR3 DNA sequence: TGTGCCAGTAGTATGGAGACAGGGGTGTCGGGGAACACTGAAGCTTTCTTT. Its translation is CASSMETGVSGNTEAFF.

The genes are TRBV6-2 or TRBV6-3 and TRBJ1-1; D is unclear. V lost 1 base and J lost 3, with 6 bases in between. The germline gives CDR1 MNHEY, CDR2 SVGEGT. CDR3 size: 13 residues. The CDR3 here is CASSYYRDTEAFF. The DNA for the CDR3 is TGTGCCAGCAGTTACTACCGTGACACTGAAGCTTTCTTT.

The table lists this clonotype with many counts. V and J are TRBV9 and TRBJ2-5; no clear D gene. The CDR3 extends over 12 amino acids. With 3 bases removed from V and 0 bases from J, the gap between germline ends came to 3 bases. Per germline, CDR1 SGDLS and CDR2 YYNGEE. The chain's CDR3 is CASSANQETQYF. DNA for the CDR3: TGTGCCAGCAGCGCAAACCAAGAGACCCAGTACTTC.

A few counts support this clonotype. The chain employs TRBV6-5 and TRBJ1-4; no definite D call. V was cut by 8 bases and J by 8 bases, with 15 bases left in between. The CDR3 loop spans 13 amino acids. In germline, CDR1 is MNHEY, CDR2 SVGAGI. The CDR3 DNA is TGTGCCAGCGGCGAGGAAGGGCCGGAAAAACTGTTTTTT. Its translation is CASGEEGPEKLFF.

Details on this clonotype: Mismatch with germline at one junction end may stem from a read error. The J gene is TRBJ1-1, the V gene TRBV7-9; D not certain. Germline V gene data show CDR1 as SEHNR and CDR2 as FQNEAQ (reference sequence). The CDR3 is made up of 11 amino acids. CDR3 coding DNA: TGTGCCATTACGACATTCGCTGAAGCTGTCTTT. Residues: CAITTFAEAVF.

Remarks on this clonotype: An end of the junction differs from the germline gene, which may be a read error. The chain employs TRBV7-9 and TRBJ1-1; 10 nucleotides match TRBD1. This CDR3 region has 17 residues. Germline V gene lookup returns CDR1 SEHNR and CDR2 FQNEAQ (reference sequence). This chain's CDR3 is CASSTGLTGGGGTKAFF. CDR3 DNA: TGTGCCAGCAGCACAGGCCTGACAGGGGGCGGTGGCACTAAAGCTTTCTTT.

Regarding this clonotype: Mismatch with germline at one junction end may stem from a read error. The chain recombines TRBV4-2 with TRBJ2-1; TRBD2 agrees at 11 bases. The germline CDR1 and CDR2 sequences are LGHNA and YNFKEQ. This CDR3 is built from 17 residues. The CDR3 here is CASSQDLNPTSGREEIF. The CDR3 nucleotides are TGTGCCAGCAGCCAAGATCTGAATCCAACTAGCGGGAGAGAGGAAATCTTC.

This clonotype was seen only a few times. The V and J genes are TRBV29-1 and TRBJ1-3; D is unclear. Between the trimmed V and J ends, which lost 1 base and 1 base, there was a span of 5 bases. Germline V gene lookup returns CDR1 SQVTM and CDR2 ANQGSEA. CDR3 length equals 13 residues. The CDR3 DNA reads as TGCAGCGTTGAAGCGGAATCTGGAAACACCATATATTTT. It is translated as CSVEAESGNTIYF.

This clonotype was seen repeatedly, ten times or more. Being one base from a much bigger clone, this may be a read error. V is TRBV4-3 and J is TRBJ2-7; D call uncertain. CDR1 and CDR2 from the germline V gene are LGHNA and YSLEER. With 0 bases removed from V and 3 bases from J, the gap between germline ends came to 6 bases. This CDR3 has 13 residues. The CDR3 nucleotides are TGCGCCAGCAGCCAAGATCTGGACTACGAGCAGTACTTC. Translation: CASSQDLDYEQYF.